This T cell receptor (beta chain) was obtained from a study of T cell responses to AZD1222 COVID-19 vaccine. General observations from the study: Clonal diversity may have been underestimated, and the donors were mostly white British, with more females than males.

Turning to this clone: Its antigen remains unknown.

The protocol was immunoSEQ multiplex PCR, while the TCRdb copy is restricted to in-frame clones and leaves out a portion. The data hold roughly 66,000 clones, with approximately 90% observed a single time. The length of the CDR3 is 18 residues. From germline, CDR1 is MNHEY and CDR2 SMNVEV (reference sequence). V was shortened by 7 bases and J by 3 bases, with 25 bases between the two germline ends. The source of this sequence is an adult who received the MenACWY meningococcal vaccine as a control. Specimen: peripheral blood, collected 28 days after the second dose of the MenACWY control vaccine. The chain uses TRBV27 and TRBJ1-5, with D tentatively TRBD1 (5 bases). This CDR3 is CASTSKKAGRDINQPQHF. The CDR3 DNA reads TGTGCCAGCACCTCGAAAAAAGCGGGACGGGATATCAATCAGCCCCAGCATTTT.